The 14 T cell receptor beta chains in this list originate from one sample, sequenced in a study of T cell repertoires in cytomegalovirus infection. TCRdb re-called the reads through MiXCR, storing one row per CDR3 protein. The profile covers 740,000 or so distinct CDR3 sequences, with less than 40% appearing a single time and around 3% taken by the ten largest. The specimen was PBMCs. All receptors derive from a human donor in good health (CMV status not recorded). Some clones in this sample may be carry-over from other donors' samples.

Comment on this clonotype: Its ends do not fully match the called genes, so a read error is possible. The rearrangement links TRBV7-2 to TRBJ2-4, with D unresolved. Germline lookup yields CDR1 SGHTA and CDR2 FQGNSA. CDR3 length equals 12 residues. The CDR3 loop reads CAGSPGRDIQYF. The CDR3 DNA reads TGTGCCGGCAGCCCTGGACGCGACATTCAGTACTTC.

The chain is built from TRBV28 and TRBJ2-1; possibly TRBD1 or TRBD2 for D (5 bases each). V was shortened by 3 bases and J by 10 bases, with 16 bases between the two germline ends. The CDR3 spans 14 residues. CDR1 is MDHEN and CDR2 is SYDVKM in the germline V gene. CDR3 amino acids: CASSLGVRAGEQFF. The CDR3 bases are TGTGCCAGCAGTTTGGGGGTAAGGGCGGGCGAGCAGTTCTTC.

CDR3 in amino acids: CASSEGGTAEYQETQYF. CDR3 DNA: TGTGCCAGCAGCGAGGGTGGTACAGCGGAGTACCAAGAGACCCAGTACTTC. The chain employs TRBV9 and TRBJ2-5; possible D gene TRBD2, 5 bases. Germline V gives CDR1 SGDLS, CDR2 YYNGEE. This CDR3 is built from 17 residues. V lost 3 bases and J lost 0, with 18 bases in between.

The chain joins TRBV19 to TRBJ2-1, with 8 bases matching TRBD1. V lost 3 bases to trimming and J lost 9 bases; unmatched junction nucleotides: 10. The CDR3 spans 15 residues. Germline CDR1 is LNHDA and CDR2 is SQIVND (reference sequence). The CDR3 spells CASSMEQGAWSEQFF. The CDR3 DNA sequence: TGTGCCAGTAGTATGGAGCAGGGGGCTTGGAGTGAGCAGTTCTTC. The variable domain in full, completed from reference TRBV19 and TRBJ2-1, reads DGGITQSPKYLFRKEGQNVTLSCEQNLNHDAMYWYRQDPGQGLRLIYYSQIVNDFQKGDIAEGYSVSREKKESFPLTVTSAQKNPTAFYLCASSMEQGAWSEQFFGPGTRLTVL.

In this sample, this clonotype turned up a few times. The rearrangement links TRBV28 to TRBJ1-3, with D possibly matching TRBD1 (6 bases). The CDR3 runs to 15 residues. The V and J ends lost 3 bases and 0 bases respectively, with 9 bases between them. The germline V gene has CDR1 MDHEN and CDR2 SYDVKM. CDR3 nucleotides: TGTGCCAGCAGTTTTGGACAGCTCTCTGGAAACACCATATATTTT. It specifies CASSFGQLSGNTIYF. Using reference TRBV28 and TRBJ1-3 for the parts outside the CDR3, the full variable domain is DVKVTQSSRYLVKRTGEKVFLECVQDMDHENMFWYRQDPGLGLRLIYFSYDVKMKEKGDIPEGYSVSREKKERFSLILESASTNQTSMYLCASSFGQLSGNTIYFGEGSWLTVV.

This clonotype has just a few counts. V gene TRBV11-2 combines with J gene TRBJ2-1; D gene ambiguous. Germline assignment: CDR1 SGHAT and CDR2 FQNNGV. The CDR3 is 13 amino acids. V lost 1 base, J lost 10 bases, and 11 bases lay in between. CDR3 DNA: TGTGCCAGCAGCTTAGGCTTTAGTGGAGAGCAGTTCTTC. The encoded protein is CASSLGFSGEQFF.

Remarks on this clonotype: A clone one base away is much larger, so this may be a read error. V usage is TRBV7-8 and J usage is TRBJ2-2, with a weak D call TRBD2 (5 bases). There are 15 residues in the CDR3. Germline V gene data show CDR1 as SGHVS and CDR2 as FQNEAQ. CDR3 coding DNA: TGTGCCAGCAGCCGTTTGGCGATAAACACCGGGGAGATGTTTTTT. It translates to CASSRLAINTGEMFF.

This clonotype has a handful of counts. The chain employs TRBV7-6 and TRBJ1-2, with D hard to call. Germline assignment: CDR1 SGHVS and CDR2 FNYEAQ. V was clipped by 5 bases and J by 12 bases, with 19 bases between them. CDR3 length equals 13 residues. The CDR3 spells CASSAEPQEANTF. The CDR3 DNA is TGTGCCAGCAGCGCCGAACCCCAGGAAGCAAACACCTTC.

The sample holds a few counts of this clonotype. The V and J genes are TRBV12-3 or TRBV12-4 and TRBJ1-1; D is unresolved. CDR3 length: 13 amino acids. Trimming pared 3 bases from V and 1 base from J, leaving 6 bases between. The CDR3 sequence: CASSFFTNTEAFF. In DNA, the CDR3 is TGTGCCAGCAGTTTCTTCACGAACACTGAAGCTTTCTTT.

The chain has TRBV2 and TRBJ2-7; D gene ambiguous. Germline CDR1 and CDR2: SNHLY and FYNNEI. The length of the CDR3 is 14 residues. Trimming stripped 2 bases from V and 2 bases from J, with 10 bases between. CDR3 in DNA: TGTGCCAGCAGTGAACTACGGGTGACCTACGAGCAGTACTTC. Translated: CASSELRVTYEQYF.

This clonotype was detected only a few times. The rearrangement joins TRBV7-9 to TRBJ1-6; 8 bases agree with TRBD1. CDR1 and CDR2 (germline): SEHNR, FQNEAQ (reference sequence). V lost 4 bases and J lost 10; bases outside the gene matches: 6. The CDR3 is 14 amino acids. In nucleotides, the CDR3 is TGTGCCAGCAGCTATCAGGGGGCTCAATCACCCCTCCACTTT. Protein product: CASSYQGAQSPLHF.

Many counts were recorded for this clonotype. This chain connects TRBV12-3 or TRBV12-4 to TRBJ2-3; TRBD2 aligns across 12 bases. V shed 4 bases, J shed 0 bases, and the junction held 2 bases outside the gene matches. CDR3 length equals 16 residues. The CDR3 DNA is TGTGCCAGCAGTTCACTAGCGGGAGGTAGCACAGATACGCAGTATTTT. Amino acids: CASSSLAGGSTDTQYF.

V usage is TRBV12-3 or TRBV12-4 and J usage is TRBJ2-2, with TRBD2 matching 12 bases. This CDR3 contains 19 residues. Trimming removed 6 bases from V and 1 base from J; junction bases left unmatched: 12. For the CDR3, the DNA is TGTGCCAGCAGCCCCGTGACTAGCGGGAGATCGGGGAACACCGGGGAGCTGTTTTTT. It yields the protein CASSPVTSGRSGNTGELFF.

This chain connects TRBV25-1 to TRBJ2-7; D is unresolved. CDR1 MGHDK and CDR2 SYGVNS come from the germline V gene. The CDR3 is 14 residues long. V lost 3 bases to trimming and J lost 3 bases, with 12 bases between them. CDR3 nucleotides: TGTGCCAGCAGTGATCCCGACAACCGCTACGAGCAGTACTTC. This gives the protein CASSDPDNRYEQYF.